This TCR beta chain was sequenced during a study of blood T cell repertoires in COVID-19. Trimming cost V 5 bases and J 0 bases, with 14 bases left between them. Germline lookup yields CDR1 LNHDA and CDR2 SQIVND (reference sequence). The CDR3 loop spans 16 amino acids. The method was immunoSEQ multiplex PCR; TCRdb's version includes in-frame clones alone and lacks a portion of them. The repertoire holds some 13,000 clones, with approximately 80% as singletons. The sequenced sample was peripheral blood. The sequence derives from a man aged 35-49 years with active or convalescent COVID-19. J is TRBJ1-3 and V is TRBV19; tentative D call: TRBD1 (6 bases). The CDR3 here is CASSVGQLYSGNTIYF. CDR3 nucleotide sequence: TGTGCCAGTAGTGTCGGACAGCTGTACTCTGGAAACACCATATATTTT.